A selection of T cell receptor beta chains follows, all from one sample in a study of post-analysis software for immune sequencing data. TCRdb independently ran MiXCR on the PCR reads; one entry per CDR3 protein. The sample lists hundreds of thousands of distinct CDR3 sequences, about 50% occurring once. Sequenced sample: blood. The receptors come from a girl under 18 with multiple sclerosis. CDR3s include the opening cysteine and the closing phenylalanine or tryptophan. The D gene is left open where the match is weak.

d_call v_call cdr3_aa
TRBD2 TRBV7-6 CASSLVGTSGRFLYNEQFF
TRBD2 TRBV2 CASSDGLAPYNEQFF
TRBD2 TRBV7-9 CASSPLAGRSYNEQFF
TRBD1 TRBV10-3 CAISESAFQGAGKNIQYF
. TRBV5-1 CASSLGDRNQPQHF
. TRBV7-2 CASSLVGSASYEQYF
TRBD1 TRBV7-9 CASSRQGIEQYF
TRBD1 TRBV5-1 CASSSGQGREQFF
. TRBV7-6 CASSPGWREDNEQFF
. TRBV6-5 CASSPTRGIPGRSGANVLTF
. TRBV29-1 CSVEVGRVENEQFF
. TRBV12-3/TRBV12-4 CASSLTGIGLNTEAFF
TRBD1 TRBV12-3/TRBV12-4 CASSPTGAGNTEAFF
TRBD1 TRBV9 CASSVEQGTTGYTF
TRBD2 TRBV4-1 CASRSTGGSYNEQFF
TRBD1 TRBV7-2 CASSSSGTAYEKLFF
TRBD1 TRBV6-5 CASSYYPTGASGANVLTF
. TRBV29-1 CSYLRDAYNEQFF
. TRBV5-1 CASSLGDGQETQYF
TRBD1 TRBV20-1 CSASPRDRGSQPQHF
. TRBV20-1 CSAREARRPKGTEAFF
TRBD1 TRBV20-1 CSARFEDRAYGYTF
. TRBV4-1 CASSQAQVYSYEQYF
. TRBV5-1 CASSQDTHDGAQYF
TRBD1 TRBV29-1 CSVETGGPYYEQYF
TRBD1 TRBV25-1 CACTPDRVPYEQYF
TRBD1 TRBV7-6 CASSAGTANSPLHF
. TRBV15 CATSRDRVSGIPPQHF
. TRBV15 CATSRDIGQFF
TRBD1 TRBV29-1 CSGTREQGVEAFF
. TRBV29-1 CSVEVRDTNYEQYF
. TRBV5-5 CASSWDPDTQYF
. TRBV24-1 CATSDRDSTDTQYF
TRBD2 TRBV12-3/TRBV12-4 CASSRAGGPDTQYF
TRBD1 TRBV7-9 CASSPGTTQGENTEAFF
TRBD2 TRBV7-2 CASSLASLAGGPETQYF
. TRBV5-1 CASSPTGRVETQYF